This entry is about one TCR beta chain. The specificity of this receptor is unknown. This entry is derived from a study of CXCR3-negative and CXCR3-positive naive CD8 T cells (dated by TCRdb to the late 2010s). Study-wide context: In total, roughly 140 million TRB reads were obtained, corresponding to roughly 1.5 +/- 0.3 million reads per library. Diversity and physicochemical repertoire analyses were performed on about 12 donors pooled from two independent experiments. For the TRBV-TRBJ cluster analysis, the naive subsets came from 5 donors, while the memory cells came from 3 donors. Overall results and qualifications from the work: Freshly isolated PBMCs were used for most assays because CXCR3 expression went down partially after cryopreservation. Because surface CD5, which has been linked to self-reactivity in mice, was comparable between naive subsets, TCR interaction strength was also inferred from TRB CDR3 physicochemical properties. TRB CDR3s from CXCR3-positive naive cells showed higher hydrophobicity (lower Kidera factor 4), lower energy, and higher strength and volume indices than CXCR3-negative naive cells. Repertoire diversity was comparably high in both naive subsets but much lower in memory CD8+ T cells. Within the same donor, TRBV-TRBJ usage looked similar between naive CXCR3-negative and CXCR3-positive cells, but memory cells had distinct patterns.

For every CD8+ T cell subset, 300,000 cells were flow-sorted straight into RLT lysis buffer, and each subset was sorted in triplicate. Naive CD8+ T cells were defined stringently as CD45RO-CCR7+CD27+CD95- to exclude memory contaminants. Using standard density gradient centrifugation, peripheral blood mononuclear cells were isolated from buffy coats. A FACSAria III was used to flow-sort naive CD8+ T cells into CXCR3-negative and CXCR3-positive populations. Total RNA was extracted from sorted cells with an RNeasy Mini Kit. The sequencer was a NextSeq 550. The Human TCR Profiling Kit (MiLaboratory) was used to prepare UMI-labeled 5' RACE TRB cDNA libraries. The full amount of extracted RNA was used for cDNA synthesis, and the full amount of resulting cDNA was used for PCR amplification. The libraries were made side by side, with each library going through the same number of PCR cycles. Turning to the authors' computational methods: With a requirement of at least two reads per UMI, MIGEC and MiXCR extracted about 57,000 +/- 9,900 unique UMI-labeled TRB cDNA molecules per library. Each library averaged about 37,000 +/- 9,700 functional in-frame TRB CDR3 nucleotide clonotypes without stop codons. Diversity metrics, including normalized Shannon-Wiener and Chao1, were computed in VDJtools after downsampling to 5000 UMI-labeled TRB molecules per sample. Clonotype-size-weighted physicochemical properties of the central five CDR3 residues (interaction energy, strength, volume and Kidera factor 4) were computed in VDJtools. One entry per CDR3 protein sequence results from the TCRdb reprocessing of the reads, with DNA left out. The authors' filters were not applied to this entry. The sample's table lists a count of around 140,000 distinct CDR3 sequences. Around 0.44% of the sample is in the top ten clones.

The CDR3 contains 14 residues, cysteine and phenylalanine counted. The DNA is not on file. Via the germline V gene, CDR1 is LGHNA and CDR2 YSLEER. The receptor was derived from a human donor in good health. Some clones in this sample may be carry-over from other donors' samples. Recombination joined TRBV4-3 with TRBJ2-4; without DNA, the TCRdb call of TRBD1 cannot be checked. The sample comprised naive CXCR3+ CD8+ T cells from blood. This sample's cell subset or site label indicates: CD45RO-CCR7+CD27+CD95- naive CD8+ T cells expressing CXCR3 (TNR3+). The CDR3 reads as follows: CASSPRTGSNIQYF.